The 9 T cell receptor beta chains listed next were all sequenced from one sample in a study of cytomegalovirus exposure and HLA in healthy donors. Profiling relied on immunoSEQ multiplex PCR, and the TCRdb table lists in-frame clones only, not all of them. The sample carries about 150,000 clones, approximately 86% recorded once. The sequenced material came from PBMCs. Every receptor here comes from a human donor in good health.

V gene TRBV23-1 combines with J gene TRBJ1-2; D gene unclear. TRBV23-1 is an open reading frame, and its role is uncertain. The V end was cut by 4 bases, the J end by 2 bases, with 5 bases between. The length of the CDR3 is 12 residues. The CDR3 nucleotides read TGCGCCAGCAGTCTCAGGAACTATGGCTACACCTTC. Amino acids: CASSLRNYGYTF.

This clone has only a few counts. V is TRBV28 and J is TRBJ1-5; D remains unclear. The germline V and J ends were trimmed by 5 bases and 7 bases, with 9 bases remaining between them. CDR3 length: 12 amino acids. CDR1 and CDR2 (germline): MDHEN, SYDVKM. The chain's CDR3 is CASSLTGQPQHF. The CDR3, as DNA: TGTGCCAGCAGTCTTACGGGGCAGCCCCAGCATTTT.

The rearrangement uses TRBV11-2 and TRBJ2-7; 7 bases agree with TRBD2. The V and J ends lost 3 bases and 3 bases, in that order; junction bases with no gene match: 2. Germline V gene sequence: CDR1 SGHAT, CDR2 FQNNGV. The CDR3 loop spans 13 amino acids. The CDR3 region is CASSLGGSYEQYF. CDR3 DNA: TGTGCCAGCAGCTTGGGCGGGAGCTACGAGCAGTACTTC.

In DNA, the CDR3 is TGTGCCAGCAGCTTAGCTCCGGGACAAATCAAAGAGCAGTACTTC. Translating gives CASSLAPGQIKEQYF. J is TRBJ2-7 and V is TRBV7-2, with D possibly matching TRBD1 (6 bases). The CDR3 spans 15 residues. Germline assignment: CDR1 SGHTA and CDR2 FQGNSA. V lost 0 bases and J 7 bases, leaving 16 bases between the germline ends.

The chain combines TRBV29-1 with TRBJ1-3, with D maybe TRBD1 (6 bases). Trimming took 6 bases from V and 0 from J, leaving 12 bases between them. The CDR3 covers 14 residues. Germline V gene data show CDR1 as SQVTM and CDR2 as ANQGSEA. The chain's CDR3 is CSVWTDSSGNTIYF. The CDR3 DNA is TGCAGCGTCTGGACGGACAGCTCTGGAAACACCATATATTTT.

The V and J genes are TRBV6-1 and TRBJ2-7; maybe TRBD2 (5 bases). The length of the CDR3 is 13 residues. V dropped 6 bases and J dropped 0 bases, with 9 bases sitting between them. Per the germline V gene, CDR1 is MNHNS and CDR2 is SASEGT. In DNA form, the CDR3 reads TGTGCCAGCAGGGACTTATTCTCCTACGAGCAGTACTTC. This codes for CASRDLFSYEQYF.

There are a few counts of this clone. The V and J genes are TRBV29-1 and TRBJ1-5; D call uncertain. CDR3 size: 13 residues. The germline V gene has CDR1 SQVTM and CDR2 ANQGSEA. Trimming stripped 7 bases from V and 1 base from J, with 11 bases between. The CDR3 coding sequence is TGCAGCGCGAAACAGTCGAGCAATCAGCCCCAGCATTTT. Translating gives CSAKQSSNQPQHF.

This clone showed up just once. Other DNA sequences in this sample translate to the same CDR3. The V call is TRBV9, the J call TRBJ2-5; 11 bases align to TRBD2. V lost 0 bases and J lost 5; bases outside the gene matches: 3. The CDR3 extends over 15 amino acids. The V gene's germline CDR1 is SGDLS and CDR2 YYNGEE. As DNA, the CDR3 is TGTGCCAGCAGCGTAGAGGCTAGCGGGGGGGAGACCCAGTACTTC. Protein: CASSVEASGGETQYF.

J is TRBJ1-1 and V is TRBV5-6; D not resolved. Germline CDR1 is SGHDT and CDR2 is YYEEEE. With 3 bases removed from V and 4 bases from J, the gap between germline ends came to 16 bases. The CDR3 sequence is 15 residues long. CDR3 DNA: TGTGCCAGCAGCTCCCAATTGGGAGTTTCCACTGAAGCTTTCTTT. It translates to CASSSQLGVSTEAFF.